This T cell receptor beta chain is drawn from a study of T cells in Graves' hyperthyroidism and ophthalmopathy. V was clipped by 6 bases and J by 2 bases; unmatched bases: 4. CDR3 length: 14 residues. Germline CDR1 and CDR2: SGHVS and FQNEAQ. Researchers amplified the TCR beta CDR3 regions from RNA transcripts. HTBI primers drove first-round RT-PCR of the TCR CDR3. One entry per CDR3 protein results from TCRdb running MiXCR on the multiplex PCR reads. Of approximately 600,000 distinct CDR3 sequences in the sample, 12% to 15% were seen once. Uncontrolled infection, other autoimmune disease, pregnancy and lactation each barred patients from inclusion. This clonotype showed up many times.

The source is a young woman with Graves' ophthalmopathy. This chain links TRBV7-8 with TRBJ1-5, with 7 nucleotides matching TRBD1. Sequencing was performed on blood. CDR3 coding DNA: TGTGCCAGCAGACAGGGGTGGGGCAATCAGCCCCAGCATTTT. Translation gives CASRQGWGNQPQHF.